This TCR beta chain came from a study of siplizumab effects on memory and regulatory T cells. Data came from immunoSEQ multiplex PCR; TCRdb stores just in-frame clones and leaves some out. The sample has over 70,000 clones, about 90% seen once. Sequencing used CD4+ T cells sorted from blood. The receptor was derived from a human donor in good health.

In DNA, the CDR3 is TGTGCCTGGAGTGGGGGGTACACCGGGGAGCTGTTTTTT. This codes for CAWSGGYTGELFF. J is TRBJ2-2 and V is TRBV30, with D possibly being TRBD1 or TRBD2 (5 bases each). The germline V gene has CDR1 GTSNPN and CDR2 SVGIG (reference sequence). V was cut by 1 base and J by 3 bases, with 6 bases left in between. This CDR3 is 13 amino acids long.